This passage covers 25 T cell receptor beta chains from one sample sequenced in a study of T-cell memory formation after mild COVID-19. TCRdb re-derived calls from the 5' RACE reads in MiXCR, one entry per CDR3 protein. In the table there are roughly 450,000 distinct CDR3 sequences, about a sixth of which are singletons. Material: PBMCs or a T cell subset sorted from them (not recorded which). These receptors all come from a man aged 18 to 29 who had mild COVID-19 (a few samples of this study predate the infection). Cell type and time point are not known.

This clonotype was seen only a few times. The V call is TRBV4-3, the J call TRBJ2-3; 15 bases fit TRBD2. The V and J ends lost 1 base and 6 bases, in that order; junction bases with no gene match: 5. Germline-derived CDR1 and CDR2 are LGHNA and YSLEER. This CDR3 region has 17 residues. The CDR3 sequence is CASSQGRGLAGGDTQYF. In DNA, the CDR3 is TGCGCCAGCAGCCAAGGGAGGGGACTAGCGGGGGGTGATACGCAGTATTTT.

The rearrangement joins TRBV14 to TRBJ1-1; D gene unclear. The V gene lost 1 base and the J gene lost 4 bases, with 10 bases spanning the gap. This CDR3 is built from 14 residues. Germline V gene sequence: CDR1 SGHDN, CDR2 FVKESK. The CDR3 DNA reads TGTGCCAGCAGCCAAGGAGATTTAGGCACTGAAGCTTTCTTT. Protein product: CASSQGDLGTEAFF.

This clonotype has at least ten counts. This chain connects TRBV12-3 or TRBV12-4 to TRBJ2-7, with D tentatively TRBD1 (6 bases). This CDR3 has 13 residues. V was pared by 6 bases and J by 5 bases, with 14 bases between. The CDR3 nucleotides are TGTGCCAGCAGCCGAACAGGGATCAACGAGCAGTACGTC. Translating it yields CASSRTGINEQYV.

The chain is built from TRBV30 and TRBJ1-1, with 7 bases fitting TRBD1. V lost 3 bases and J lost 7; bases outside the gene matches: 17. CDR1 GTSNPN and CDR2 SVGIG come from the germline V gene (reference sequence). CDR3 length equals 16 residues. DNA for the CDR3: TGTGCCTGGAGCCACGGACGTGGCAGGGGGTCACGTGAAGCTTTCTTT. This encodes CAWSHGRGRGSREAFF.

A word on this clonotype: A much larger clone lies a single base off, so this may be a read error. The CDR3 here is CAISAPGGQETQYF. Written as DNA, the CDR3 is TGTGCCATCAGTGCACCCGGGGGCCAGGAGACCCAGTACTTC. V is TRBV10-3 and J is TRBJ2-5; D could derive from TRBD1 or TRBD2 (6 bases each). V was clipped by 4 bases and J by 5 bases, with 14 bases between them. The CDR3 sequence is 14 residues long. Per the germline V gene, CDR1 is ENHRY and CDR2 is SYGVKD.

The V call is TRBV18, the J call TRBJ1-1, with 7 nucleotides matching TRBD1. Germline CDR1 KGHSH, CDR2 LQKENI. The CDR3 is made up of 14 amino acids. The V gene end was trimmed by 6 bases and the J gene end by 4 bases; junction bases not matched to a gene: 8. CDR3 sequence reads: CASSPTGEGTEAFF. CDR3 DNA sequence: TGTGCCAGCTCTCCCACAGGGGAGGGCACTGAAGCTTTCTTT.

In DNA, the CDR3 is TGTGCCAGTAGTGCGTACCTAGGGGGCGCGACCGGGGAGCTGTTTTTT. Its protein is CASSAYLGGATGELFF. V and J are TRBV19 and TRBJ2-2, with 7 bases identical to TRBD1. This CDR3 has 16 residues. With 5 bases clipped from V and 5 bases from J, the junction kept 11 bases outside the gene matches. Germline CDR1 reads LNHDA; CDR2 reads SQIVND (reference sequence).

This clonotype has only a few counts. The chain is built from TRBV4-2 and TRBJ2-7; TRBD2 matches 9 bases. In germline, CDR1 is LGHNA, CDR2 YNFKEQ. This CDR3 comprises 15 residues. Trimming removed 5 bases from V and 3 bases from J; junction bases left unmatched: 8. The CDR3 bases are TGTGCCAGCAGCTCTCGAAGTAGCGGGGGCTACGAGCAGTACTTC. Its protein is CASSSRSSGGYEQYF.

The rearrangement links TRBV12-3 or TRBV12-4 to TRBJ2-1; D perhaps matches TRBD2 (6 bases). This CDR3 spans 14 amino acids. Between the trimmed V and J ends, which lost 6 bases and 3 bases, there was a span of 12 bases. In DNA form, the CDR3 reads TGTGCCAGCAGACCGGGACTCCTCTACAATGAGCAGTTCTTC. Encoded protein: CASRPGLLYNEQFF.

A few counts support this clonotype. V usage is TRBV5-1 and J usage is TRBJ2-1, with no clear D. Germline V gene lookup returns CDR1 SGHRS and CDR2 YFSETQ. V lost 0 bases to trimming and J lost 7 bases, with 8 bases between them. CDR3 length: 13 residues. The CDR3 region is CASSLVRVNEQFF. The DNA for the CDR3 is TGCGCCAGCAGCTTGGTTAGGGTTAATGAGCAGTTCTTC.

This clonotype was counted once. The chain is built from TRBV27 and TRBJ2-1, with 8 bases that match TRBD2. Germline assignment: CDR1 MNHEY and CDR2 SMNVEV (reference sequence). The CDR3 totals 16 residues. V shed 4 bases, J shed 4 bases, and the junction held 9 bases outside the gene matches. CDR3 residues: CASSSRAGGFYNEQFF. CDR3 nucleotides: TGTGCCAGCAGTTCCCGGGCGGGGGGATTTTACAATGAGCAGTTCTTC.

There are a few counts of this clonotype. The chain uses TRBV6-2 or TRBV6-3 and TRBJ1-6; D remains unclear. The CDR3 consists of 15 residues. Deletions cut 5 bases from V and 10 bases from J, with 18 bases between. CDR1 MNHEY and CDR2 SVGEGT come from the germline V gene. In DNA, the CDR3 is TGTGCCAGCAGTGACGGACCCTTGGTAGGATCACCCCTCCACTTT. Protein product: CASSDGPLVGSPLHF.

This clonotype occurred a few times. The J gene is TRBJ2-7, the V gene TRBV6-4; D not resolved. V gave up 8 bases and J gave up 2 bases, with 13 bases separating them. CDR3 length: 13 amino acids. Germline V CDR1 and CDR2: MRHNA, SNTAGT. The CDR3, as DNA: TGTGCCAGCTTGGACCCACGGACCTACGAGCAGTACTTC. Residues: CASLDPRTYEQYF.

This clonotype was picked up a small number of times. This chain links TRBV3-1 with TRBJ1-6; tentative D call: TRBD1 (6 bases). V gave up 6 bases and J gave up 10 bases, with 19 bases separating them. Germline V gene sequence: CDR1 LGHDT, CDR2 YNNKEL (reference sequence). This CDR3 is built from 15 residues. For the CDR3, the DNA is TGTGCCAGCAGGCCAACAGGGCTCGTAACCTCACCCCTCCACTTT. Its translation: CASRPTGLVTSPLHF.

The chain combines TRBV6-1 with TRBJ2-3; unclear D gene. Trimming took 4 bases from V and 6 from J, leaving 8 bases between them. Germline V gives CDR1 MNHNS, CDR2 SASEGT. This CDR3 contains 12 residues. The CDR3 bases are TGTGCCAGCAGTGGACAAGGGGATACGCAGTATTTT. Its protein is CASSGQGDTQYF.

This chain joins TRBV10-3 and TRBJ1-2; a weak D match, TRBD1 (5 bases). Germline values: CDR1 ENHRY, CDR2 SYGVKD. V was cut by 6 bases and J by 0 bases, with 14 bases left in between. This CDR3 comprises 15 residues. The CDR3 coding sequence is TGTGCCATCAGCCCGCCGGACACCGCTAACTATGGCTACACCTTC. It specifies CAISPPDTANYGYTF.

This rearrangement joins TRBV4-2 to TRBJ1-2; no firm D call. V was trimmed by 0 bases and J by 6 bases, leaving 14 bases between them. The germline gives CDR1 LGHNA, CDR2 YNFKEQ. The CDR3 runs to 15 residues. This CDR3 is CASSQDLPQMHGYTF. DNA of the CDR3: TGTGCCAGCAGCCAAGATTTGCCCCAGATGCATGGCTACACCTTC.

V and J are TRBV7-8 and TRBJ2-7; TRBD1 or TRBD2 may be the D gene (5 bases each). The V end lost 5 bases, the J end lost 6 bases, and 11 bases lay between the germline ends. The CDR3 is 12 residues long. From germline, CDR1 is SGHVS and CDR2 FQNEAQ. The CDR3 bases are TGTGCCAGCAGCCCGAGGGGATCCGAGCAGTACGTC. It specifies CASSPRGSEQYV.

This clonotype was detected a few times. The gene calls are TRBV2 and TRBJ1-5; 10 positions match TRBD1. Germline V gene lookup returns CDR1 SNHLY and CDR2 FYNNEI. The trim removed 4 bases at V and 0 bases at J, leaving 9 bases unmatched. CDR3 length: 18 amino acids. The CDR3, as DNA: TGTGCCAGCAGTGTGGAGACAGGGGGCACAGTTAGCAATCAGCCCCAGCATTTT. Its translation is CASSVETGGTVSNQPQHF.

The rearrangement joins TRBV5-1 to TRBJ1-1, with 9 bases that match TRBD1. The trim removed 2 bases at V and 4 bases at J, leaving 6 bases unmatched. The CDR3 covers 15 residues. CDR1 and CDR2 (germline): SGHRS, YFSETQ. The chain's CDR3 is CASSLATGGGTEAFF. For the CDR3, the DNA is TGCGCCAGCAGCTTAGCGACAGGGGGAGGCACTGAAGCTTTCTTT. Full variable domain (missing parts from reference TRBV5-1 and TRBJ1-1): KAGVTQTPRYLIKTRGQQVTLSCSPISGHRSVSWYQQTPGQGLQFLFEYFSETQRNKGNFPGRFSGRQFSNSRSEMNVSTLELGDSALYLCASSLATGGGTEAFFGQGTRLTVV.

The rearrangement joins TRBV9 to TRBJ2-7; 7 bases fit TRBD1. In germline, CDR1 is SGDLS, CDR2 YYNGEE. The ends lost 6 bases at V and 5 bases at J; junction bases unmatched: 17. CDR3 length: 16 amino acids. In DNA, the CDR3 is TGTGCCAGCAACCTCGGCTGGACAGGCAAAGAGCACGAGCAGTACGTC. This codes for CASNLGWTGKEHEQYV.

This clonotype has more than one count but fewer than ten. The chain combines TRBV20-1 with TRBJ2-3; the D is unclear. V was clipped by 4 bases and J by 0 bases, with 14 bases between them. The CDR3 extends over 15 amino acids. Germline values: CDR1 DFQATT, CDR2 SNEGSKA (reference sequence). The DNA of the CDR3 is TGCAGTGCTATCGGGCAGGTGGGGAGCACAGATACGCAGTATTTT. Its protein is CSAIGQVGSTDTQYF.

This chain links TRBV7-2 with TRBJ2-7; either TRBD1 or TRBD2 may fit D (6 bases each). The ends were cut back, 5 bases at V and 4 bases at J, with 15 bases in the middle. Germline V lookup: CDR1 SGHTA, CDR2 FQGNSA. The CDR3 is 14 amino acids. The CDR3 DNA is TGTGCCAGCAGCAAAGACAAGGGGGGTTACGAGCAGTACGTC. Translating gives CASSKDKGGYEQYV.

V gene TRBV10-3 combines with J gene TRBJ1-3; D is ambiguous. This CDR3 spans 15 amino acids. Looked up from germline, CDR1 is ENHRY and CDR2 is SYGVKD. V was shortened by 2 bases and J by 0 bases, with 8 bases between the two germline ends. As DNA, the CDR3 is TGTGCCATCAGTGAGGCGAGTTCCTCTGGAAACACCATATATTTT. Its protein is CAISEASSSGNTIYF.

The chain recombines TRBV6-1 with TRBJ1-1; D not resolved. This CDR3 region has 14 residues. V lost 1 base, J lost 6 bases, and 12 bases lay in between. CDR1 and CDR2 from the germline V gene are MNHNS and SASEGT. This CDR3 is CASSEVEKAPEAFF. For the CDR3, the DNA is TGTGCCAGCAGTGAAGTGGAGAAGGCCCCTGAAGCTTTCTTT.